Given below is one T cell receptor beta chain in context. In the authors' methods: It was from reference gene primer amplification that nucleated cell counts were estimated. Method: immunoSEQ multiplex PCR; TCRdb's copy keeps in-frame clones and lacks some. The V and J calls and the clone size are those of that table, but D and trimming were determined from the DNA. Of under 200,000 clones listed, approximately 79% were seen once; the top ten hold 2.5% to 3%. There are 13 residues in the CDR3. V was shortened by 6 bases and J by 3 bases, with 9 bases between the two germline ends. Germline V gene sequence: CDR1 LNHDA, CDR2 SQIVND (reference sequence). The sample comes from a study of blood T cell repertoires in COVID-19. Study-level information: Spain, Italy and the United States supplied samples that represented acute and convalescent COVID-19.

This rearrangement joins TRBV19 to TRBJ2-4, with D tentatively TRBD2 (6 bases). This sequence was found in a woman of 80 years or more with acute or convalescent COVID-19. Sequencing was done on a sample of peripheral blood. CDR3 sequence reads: CASRGLNKNIQYF. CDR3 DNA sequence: TGTGCCAGTAGGGGACTGAACAAAAACATTCAGTACTTC.